A single count supports the clone carrying this TCR beta chain. The sample originates from a study of blood T cell repertoires in COVID-19. Method: immunoSEQ multiplex PCR; TCRdb's copy keeps in-frame clones and lacks some. The sample lists around 180,000 clones, approximately 87% occurring once. The J segment lost 4 bases and the V segment lost 3 bases, leaving 3 bases of the junction unmatched. The CDR3 totals 13 residues. Per the germline V gene, CDR1 is LGHNA and CDR2 is YNFKEQ. The genes are TRBV4-2 and TRBJ2-7; TRBD1 agrees at 7 bases. This TCR was recovered from a man in his forties with active or convalescent COVID-19. What was sequenced was peripheral blood. The CDR3 coding sequence is TGTGCCAGCAGCCAGGGACAGTTTTACGAGCAGTACTTC. Amino acids: CASSQGQFYEQYF.